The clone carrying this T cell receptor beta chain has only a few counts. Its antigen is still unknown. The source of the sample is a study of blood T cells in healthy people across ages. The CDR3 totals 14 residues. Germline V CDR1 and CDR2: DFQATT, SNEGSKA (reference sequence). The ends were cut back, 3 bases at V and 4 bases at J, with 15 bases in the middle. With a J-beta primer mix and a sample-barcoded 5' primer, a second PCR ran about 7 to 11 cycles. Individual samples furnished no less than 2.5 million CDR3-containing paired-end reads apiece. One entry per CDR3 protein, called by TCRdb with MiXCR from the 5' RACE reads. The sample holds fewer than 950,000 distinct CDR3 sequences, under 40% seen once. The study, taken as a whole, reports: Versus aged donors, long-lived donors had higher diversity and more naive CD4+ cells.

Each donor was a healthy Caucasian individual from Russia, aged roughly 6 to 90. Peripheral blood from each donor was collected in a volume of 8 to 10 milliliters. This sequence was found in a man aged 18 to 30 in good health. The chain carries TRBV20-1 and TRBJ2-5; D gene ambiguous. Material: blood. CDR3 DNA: TGCAGTGCTAGGGACGGATACATGGGAGAGACCCAGTACTTC. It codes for CSARDGYMGETQYF.